Following are 21 T cell receptor beta chains from one sample sequenced in a study of blood T cell repertoires in COVID-19. Measured with immunoSEQ multiplex PCR; TCRdb has only the in-frame clones, and not every one. The sample lists over 80,000 clones, roughly 78% occurring once. Sequenced material: peripheral blood. Source of these receptors: a woman of 80 years or more with active or convalescent COVID-19.

The chain couples TRBV11-1 to TRBJ2-1; 10 bases match TRBD2. This CDR3 is 16 amino acids long. Germline assignment: CDR1 SGHAT and CDR2 FQDESV (reference sequence). V was pared by 5 bases and J by 5 bases, with 9 bases of the junction left unmatched. The CDR3 sequence is CASSRGLAEGNNEQFF. The CDR3 DNA follows: TGTGCCAGCAGCCGAGGACTAGCGGAGGGAAACAATGAGCAGTTCTTC.

The chain links TRBV28 to TRBJ2-7; 13 nucleotides agree with TRBD2. V lost 6 bases and J lost 2; bases outside the gene matches: 4. The CDR3 runs 15 residues. Germline CDR1 and CDR2: MDHEN and SYDVKM. Here the CDR3 DNA reads TGTGCCAGCAGCTCAGGACTAGCGGGAGCCTACGAGCAGTACTTC. Residues: CASSSGLAGAYEQYF.

The chain joins TRBV7-2 to TRBJ2-1, with 10 nucleotides matching TRBD2. Germline V gene lookup returns CDR1 SGHTA and CDR2 FQGNSA. V dropped 4 bases and J dropped 7; count of bases not matched to a gene: 10. CDR3 length equals 16 residues. The CDR3 sequence: CASSWGLAGDRNEQFF. The CDR3 DNA follows: TGTGCCAGCAGCTGGGGGCTAGCGGGAGACAGGAATGAGCAGTTCTTC.

J is TRBJ1-1 and V is TRBV28; no clear D gene. V lost 2 bases and J 5 bases, leaving 12 bases between the germline ends. The germline V gene encodes CDR1 MDHEN and CDR2 SYDVKM. The CDR3 consists of 14 residues. The chain's CDR3 is CASSLGPGWTEAFF. In DNA, the CDR3 is TGTGCCAGCAGTTTAGGCCCGGGGTGGACTGAAGCTTTCTTT.

The chain joins TRBV7-9 to TRBJ2-2; 10 bases are a match to TRBD1. The CDR3 extends over 14 amino acids. Germline V CDR1 and CDR2: SEHNR, FQNEAQ (reference sequence). Unmatched junction bases numbered 8, after V lost 3 bases and J lost 13 bases. The CDR3, as DNA: TGTGCCAGCAGCTTCGTCGGACAGGGGGTCCGGCTGTTTTTT. Translation: CASSFVGQGVRLFF.

DNA of the CDR3: TGTGCCAGCAGTTACTCGGGGCAGGGAACTAACTATGGCTACACCTTC. Protein product: CASSYSGQGTNYGYTF. V is TRBV6-5 and J is TRBJ1-2; D is perhaps TRBD1 (5 bases). The CDR3 consists of 16 residues. Looked up from germline, CDR1 is MNHEY and CDR2 is SVGAGI. Trimming cost V 0 bases and J 0 bases, with 11 bases left between them.

The rearrangement uses TRBV7-9 and TRBJ2-5; TRBD2 matches at 8 bases. CDR3 length: 16 residues. With 1 base clipped from V and 4 bases from J, the junction kept 8 bases outside the gene matches. Germline CDR1 is SEHNR and CDR2 is FQNEAQ (reference sequence). The chain's CDR3 is CASSLVAGAGGETQYF. The DNA of the CDR3 is TGTGCCAGCAGCTTAGTAGCAGGGGCGGGGGGAGAGACCCAGTACTTC. The variable domain in full, completed from reference TRBV7-9 and TRBJ2-5, reads DTGVSQNPRHKITKRGQNVTFRCDPISEHNRLYWYRQTLGQGPEFLTYFQNEAQLEKSRLLSDRFSAERPKGSFSTLEIQRTEQGDSAMYLCASSLVAGAGGETQYFGPGTRLLVL.

This sequence joins TRBV5-8 and TRBJ2-6; D may be TRBD2 (6 bases). Trimming stripped 5 bases from V and 12 bases from J, with 12 bases between. CDR3 size: 12 residues. Looked up from germline, CDR1 is SGHTS and CDR2 is YDEGEE. The CDR3: CASRAGYGVLTF. Here the CDR3 DNA reads TGTGCCAGCAGGGCGGGGTACGGCGTCCTGACTTTC. The full variable domain, completed using reference TRBV5-8 and TRBJ2-6, is EAGVTQSPTHLIKTRGQQATLRCSPISGHTSVYWYQQALGLGLQFLLWYDEGEERNRGNFPPRFSGRQFPNYSSELNVNALELEDSALYLCASRAGYGVLTFGAGSRLTVL.

In its sample, this clone was seen a few times. The chain carries TRBV5-1 and TRBJ2-1; D is ambiguous. The CDR3 contains 13 residues. V lost 4 bases to trimming and J lost 5 bases, with 10 bases between them. CDR1 is SGHRS and CDR2 is YFSETQ in the germline V gene. CDR3 protein: CASSIDFNNEQFF. CDR3 in DNA: TGCGCCAGCAGCATAGATTTCAACAATGAGCAGTTCTTC.

The chain carries TRBV5-1 and TRBJ2-5; 8 bases agree with TRBD1. The CDR3 consists of 13 residues. CDR1 and CDR2 from the germline V gene are SGHRS and YFSETQ. V lost 7 bases and J lost 5; bases outside the gene matches: 7. The CDR3 bases are TGCGCCAGCCGAGACACAGGGGGGGAGACCCAGTACTTC. This codes for CASRDTGGETQYF.

The chain couples TRBV6-5 to TRBJ1-5; D is ambiguous. The ends were cut back, 2 bases at V and 6 bases at J, with 8 bases in the middle. This CDR3 region has 13 residues. CDR1 and CDR2 (germline): MNHEY, SVGAGI. The CDR3 here is CASSYGPRQPQHF. CDR3 nucleotides: TGTGCCAGCAGTTACGGGCCTCGTCAGCCCCAGCATTTT.

This clone was seen a few times. This chain joins TRBV29-1 and TRBJ1-4, with D uncertain. This CDR3 spans 12 amino acids. CDR1 SQVTM and CDR2 ANQGSEA come from the germline V gene. V lost 4 bases to trimming and J lost 3 bases, with 6 bases between them. CDR3 in DNA: TGCAGCGTTGGCCGGGCTAATGAAAAACTGTTTTTT. Protein sequence: CSVGRANEKLFF.

The CDR3 nucleotides are TGCGCCAGCAGCTGCCTGGAGGGGCAAAGCTCCTACGAGCAGTACTTC. As protein: CASSCLEGQSSYEQYF. This rearrangement joins TRBV10-1 to TRBJ2-7, with a possible D match to TRBD2 (6 bases). The CDR3 contains 16 residues. The V gene lost 6 bases and the J gene lost 0 bases, with 18 bases spanning the gap. Per the germline V gene, CDR1 is WNHNN and CDR2 is SYGVQD (reference sequence).

The CDR3 DNA reads as TGTGCCAGCAGCTTAGGTCCGGAGGTTTACGGCTACACCTTC. Its protein product is CASSLGPEVYGYTF. The chain uses TRBV7-2 and TRBJ1-2, with D hard to call. Germline V gene lookup returns CDR1 SGHTA and CDR2 FQGNSA. The CDR3 covers 14 residues. Trimming took off 1 base at V and 8 bases at J, with 14 bases between the two ends.

The chain recombines TRBV2 with TRBJ1-5, with D possibly being TRBD1 (5 bases). The germline V gene has CDR1 SNHLY and CDR2 FYNNEI. The CDR3 spans 12 residues. Trimming pared 5 bases from V and 12 bases from J, leaving 14 bases between. The CDR3 protein is CASSIQDTYQHF. CDR3 sequence (DNA): TGTGCCAGCAGTATACAGGATACCTACCAGCATTTT.

This sequence joins TRBV19 and TRBJ1-1; 9 bases match TRBD1. Germline trimming cut 3 bases from V and 5 bases from J; bases unmatched to any gene: 13. CDR3 length equals 17 residues. Looked up from germline, CDR1 is LNHDA and CDR2 is SQIVND (reference sequence). CDR3 sequence reads: CASSMGTGGASGTEAFF. CDR3 in DNA: TGTGCCAGTAGTATGGGAACAGGGGGCGCCTCCGGGACTGAAGCTTTCTTT.

The chain joins TRBV7-6 to TRBJ2-1; 14 nucleotides match TRBD2. The CDR3 runs 16 residues. The germline V gene encodes CDR1 SGHVS and CDR2 FNYEAQ. V was pared by 5 bases and J by 9 bases, with 9 bases of the junction left unmatched. CDR3 protein: CASSPQGLAGDGEQFF. The CDR3 DNA is TGTGCCAGCAGCCCTCAGGGACTAGCGGGAGACGGTGAGCAGTTCTTC.

This rearrangement joins TRBV6-4 to TRBJ1-5; possible D gene TRBD1, 5 bases. This CDR3 has 16 residues. Trimming pared 2 bases from V and 6 bases from J, leaving 17 bases between. Germline V lookup: CDR1 MRHNA, CDR2 SNTAGT. The CDR3 coding sequence is TGTGCCAGCAGTGACACACCATCAGGGTTGGGTCAGCCCCAGCATTTT. This encodes CASSDTPSGLGQPQHF.

The V gene is TRBV6-5, the J gene TRBJ1-1; D perhaps matches TRBD1 (5 bases). This CDR3 comprises 14 residues. V was pared by 2 bases and J by 8 bases, with 15 bases between. From germline, CDR1 is MNHEY and CDR2 SVGAGI. In DNA, the CDR3 is TGTGCCAGCAGTTACGGAGGGGCCACGCCAGAAGCTTTCTTT. Translating it yields CASSYGGATPEAFF.

The V call is TRBV7-9, the J call TRBJ1-2; 10 nucleotides agree with TRBD1. CDR1 and CDR2 (germline): SEHNR, FQNEAQ (reference sequence). CDR3 length: 17 residues. V lost 1 base and J lost 5; bases outside the gene matches: 10. DNA of the CDR3: TGTGCCAGCAGCTTAGGGGCCGGGACAGGGGTGCGGTATGGCTACACCTTC. This encodes CASSLGAGTGVRYGYTF.

Only a few counts were recorded for this clone. The genes are TRBV30 and TRBJ2-5, with 7 nucleotides matching TRBD1. The germline V gene has CDR1 GTSNPN and CDR2 SVGIG (reference sequence). The V segment lost 1 base and the J segment 2 bases; nucleotides outside the gene matches: 7. CDR3 length: 15 amino acids. The CDR3 loop is CAWSASRGRQETQYF. Here the CDR3 DNA reads TGTGCCTGGAGTGCCTCGAGGGGGCGACAAGAGACCCAGTACTTC.